This TCR beta chain was documented in a study of blood T cells in healthy people across ages. Overall study context: Template switching captured about one barcoded beta molecule per two T cells. Broader study findings: Strong correlation existed between TCR beta diversity and naive T cell percentage.

The use of a sample-barcoded 5' primer and a J-beta primer mix characterized a second PCR of roughly 7 to 11 cycles. TCRdb re-called the 5' RACE reads through MiXCR, storing one row per CDR3 protein. The sample has around 1,700,000 distinct CDR3 sequences, about 28% seen once. The CDR3 loop spans 14 amino acids. The germline V gene has CDR1 DFQATT and CDR2 SNEGSKA (reference sequence). V dropped 7 bases and J dropped 4; count of bases not matched to a gene: 5. In regard to this clonotype: Its cognate antigen is unknown.

Total RNA amounts of at least 5.5 micrograms were extracted per sample. The sequence came from a woman aged 30 to 39 in good health. V and J are TRBV20-1 and TRBJ1-5, with 12 bases aligning to TRBD1. Sample: blood. Here the CDR3 DNA reads TGCAGTGGGGGACAGGGGGCTAGTAATCAGCCCCAGCATTTT. It yields the protein CSGGQGASNQPQHF.